This TCR beta chain originates from a study of response to subunit inactivated influenza vaccine. Points from the study as a whole: It was the authors' suggestion that each seasonal influenza vaccination recruits few new T cells.

The CDR3 runs 12 residues. V gave up 5 bases and J gave up 9 bases, with 13 bases separating them. Germline V gene sequence: CDR1 LNHNV, CDR2 YYDKDF (reference sequence). One entry per CDR3 protein results from TCRdb running MiXCR on the RT-PCR reads. The sample comprises fewer than 800,000 distinct CDR3 sequences, less than 20% of which are singletons, and roughly 10% rests with the top ten. Only a few counts were recorded for this clonotype. Its specificity is not known. Sequenced material: PBMCs from blood, taken 12 days after vaccination. The chain couples TRBV15 to TRBJ1-2; tentatively, D is TRBD1 (5 bases). The receptor comes from a man aged 50 to 60 who received an inactivated influenza vaccine. The CDR3 is CATSGHRSRYTF. The CDR3 bases are TGTGCCACCAGCGGACATCGTTCCCGCTACACCTTC.